This T cell receptor beta chain was identified in a study of Ad26.COV2.S vaccination and SARS-CoV-2 variants. Worth noting for this clone: As yet, its antigen is unknown.

The CDR3 runs to 13 residues. Germline CDR1 reads SGHDN; CDR2 reads FVKESK. V was clipped by 7 bases and J by 10 bases; unmatched bases: 6. TCRdb's copy holds only in-frame clones and misses some; the assay was immunoSEQ multiplex PCR. The profile shows about 680,000 clones, approximately 88% of them singletons. As for treatment: roughly 18 received Ad26.COV2.S at low or high dose, single or two shots; 5 received placebo; per-sample allocation not given. Sample collection was performed on day 63 after the first vaccine or placebo injection. Built on an Ad26 vector, the vaccine expressed Wuhan-strain SARS-CoV-2 spike. Whole-study findings and limits: Measurement of non-spike TCR breadth gave similar results in vaccine and placebo recipients. Marked by substantial breadth, spike-specific CD8+ and CD4+ T cell responses were reportedly seen after vaccination.

This TCR was recovered from a person between 18 and 65 years old who received the Ad26.COV2.S COVID-19 vaccine or a placebo. This sequence joins TRBV14 and TRBJ2-1; 11 positions agree with TRBD2. The specimen was peripheral blood, collected in a trial of Ad26.COV2.S vaccine versus placebo. The CDR3: CASKLAGALEQFF. The CDR3 region has the DNA TGTGCCAGCAAACTAGCGGGAGCGCTGGAGCAGTTCTTC.